What follows are 5 T cell receptor beta chains derived from one specimen sequenced in a study of human T cells and chemical hapten exposure. Time point given: pre-sensitization, week 0. Described treatment: therapeutic diphenylcyclopropenone sensitization with weekly scalp DPC. TCRdb used MiXCR to reprocess the RACE reads, holding one entry per CDR3 protein. The repertoire holds about 59,000 distinct CDR3 sequences, over 9% seen once, with 3% to 4.5% in the top ten. Here the sequenced sample was whole blood, taken in connection with sensitization to the hapten diphenylcyclopropenone (DPC). The receptors were gathered from a woman aged 40 to 50 with alopecia areata. Some clones in this sample may be carry-over from other donors' samples.

This clonotype came up once. A read error may account for a junction end that differs from germline. The chain carries TRBV5-1 and TRBJ2-7; a weak D match, TRBD1 (5 bases). The germline V gene encodes CDR1 SGHRS and CDR2 YFSETQ. The CDR3 runs 18 residues. CDR3 in amino acids: CACSLGFITAQGSYEQYF. CDR3 in DNA: TGCGCCTGCAGCTTGGGTTTTATCACCGCGCAGGGATCCTACGAGCAGTACTTC.

This clonotype was observed a few times. This chain links TRBV7-2 with TRBJ2-2; 7 bases fit TRBD1. V was clipped by 5 bases and J by 4 bases; unmatched bases: 7. Germline lookup yields CDR1 SGHTA and CDR2 FQGNSA. The CDR3 is made up of 15 amino acids. The CDR3 protein is CASSQQGSGTGELFF. The CDR3 region has the DNA TGTGCCAGCAGCCAACAGGGGAGTGGCACCGGGGAGCTGTTTTTT.

V is TRBV13 and J is TRBJ2-7, with TRBD1 identical over 8 bases. Germline lookup yields CDR1 PRHDT and CDR2 FYEKMQ (reference sequence). This CDR3 has 14 residues. Unmatched junction bases numbered 12, after V lost 7 bases and J lost 7 bases. The CDR3 reads CASTKGSRGREQYF. DNA for the CDR3: TGTGCCAGCACCAAAGGGTCCAGGGGGCGTGAGCAGTACTTC.

Ten or more counts support this clonotype. The rearrangement joins TRBV12-3 or TRBV12-4 to TRBJ2-3; D may be TRBD1 or TRBD2 (5 bases each). V was pared by 4 bases and J by 0 bases, with 11 bases between. This CDR3 has 15 residues. This chain's CDR3 is CASSYTGLSTDTQYF. The DNA of the CDR3 is TGTGCCAGCAGTTACACAGGACTTAGCACAGATACGCAGTATTTT.

This clonotype was counted once. The chain joins TRBV7-2 to TRBJ2-7, with a weak D call TRBD2 (6 bases). The V end was cut by 0 bases, the J end by 6 bases, with 12 bases between. The germline V gene encodes CDR1 SGHTA and CDR2 FQGNSA. This CDR3 is 14 amino acids long. CDR3 nucleotide sequence: TGTGCCAGCAGCTTAGCGCGAACTAGCAGCGAGCAGTACTTC. Amino acids: CASSLARTSSEQYF.